Listed below are T cell receptor beta chains from one sample, sequenced in a study of blood T cell repertoires in COVID-19. Assay used: immunoSEQ multiplex PCR; TCRdb lists only in-frame clones, some missing. The data show approximately 470,000 clones, with approximately 85% seen just once and approximately 2.9% held by the top ten. The material sequenced was peripheral blood. The receptors were sampled from a human donor in a cohort sampled during active COVID-19. Each CDR3 is given with its conserved first and last residue. A D gene is named only where the DNA matches it firmly. Size values are once, few and many counts, or a class for expanded clones, and some rows have none.

clone size,D gene,V gene,J gene,CDR3 protein
few,.,TRBV30,TRBJ1-6,CAWAGVFNSPLHF
.,TRBD1,TRBV19,TRBJ2-1,CASSTGTGGIREQFF
.,TRBD1,TRBV5-1,TRBJ1-1,CASSLPQGARMDTEAFF
.,TRBD2,TRBV27,TRBJ2-1,CASSRLGGRGYNEQFF
.,TRBD2,TRBV7-9,TRBJ2-7,CASSLTGLGIGEQYF
.,TRBD1,TRBV14,TRBJ1-1,CASSPQGINEAFF
.,TRBD1,TRBV27,TRBJ2-5,CASSMTGYQETQYF
once,.,TRBV19,TRBJ2-3,CASSIRLLTDTQYF
.,.,TRBV7-3,TRBJ2-3,CASSLGSGLWSTDTQYF
.,TRBD2,TRBV7-2,TRBJ2-3,CASSSRPSGGISTDTQYF
.,TRBD1,TRBV9,TRBJ2-7,CASSEAPTGAYEQYF
.,.,TRBV19,TRBJ2-5,CASRGGRASGETQYF
.,.,TRBV11-2,TRBJ2-7,CASSPQHSSSLPF
.,.,TRBV19,TRBJ1-5,CASSTASDSFNQPQHF
.,.,TRBV7-2,TRBJ1-1,CASSFIGGDTEAFF
.,.,TRBV7-3,TRBJ2-7,CASSLVRGYEQYF
.,.,TRBV13,TRBJ2-7,CASSLGGGSSYEQYF
.,.,TRBV6-2/TRBV6-3,TRBJ1-1,CASSGTLLEAFF
.,.,TRBV7-2,TRBJ2-2,CASSSLTGTLTGELFF
.,TRBD2,TRBV28,TRBJ2-3,CASNELAGSTDTQYF
.,TRBD1,TRBV7-3,TRBJ2-1,CASSSGRGFPNEQFF
.,.,TRBV14,TRBJ2-7,CASSLDNYEQYF
.,.,TRBV9,TRBJ2-3,CASRGHSTDTQYF
.,.,TRBV20-1,TRBJ2-5,CSASNAGFKTQYF
.,.,TRBV2,TRBJ2-1,CASRPGQQYNEQFF
.,TRBD1,TRBV5-1,TRBJ1-2,CASSLGQGTNYGYTF
.,TRBD1,TRBV29-1,TRBJ2-7,CSVGQDRGSLEQYF
.,.,TRBV15,TRBJ2-3,CATSRAVGGTDTQYF
.,.,TRBV19,TRBJ2-7,CASSIQRSVGEQYF
few,.,TRBV12-3/TRBV12-4,TRBJ1-1,CASFRVGTEAFF
.,TRBD1,TRBV20-1,TRBJ2-7,CSASRDRGSYEQYF
.,.,TRBV3-1/TRBV3-2,TRBJ1-1,CASSQRDRAEAFF
.,.,TRBV4-1,TRBJ1-5,CASSQARVMSNQPQHF
.,TRBD1,TRBV29-1,TRBJ2-3,CSVITGGSSTDTQYF
.,TRBD2,TRBV11-2,TRBJ2-6,CASSPRGGSPTSGANVLTF
once,.,TRBV30,TRBJ1-2,CAWSADGYGYTF